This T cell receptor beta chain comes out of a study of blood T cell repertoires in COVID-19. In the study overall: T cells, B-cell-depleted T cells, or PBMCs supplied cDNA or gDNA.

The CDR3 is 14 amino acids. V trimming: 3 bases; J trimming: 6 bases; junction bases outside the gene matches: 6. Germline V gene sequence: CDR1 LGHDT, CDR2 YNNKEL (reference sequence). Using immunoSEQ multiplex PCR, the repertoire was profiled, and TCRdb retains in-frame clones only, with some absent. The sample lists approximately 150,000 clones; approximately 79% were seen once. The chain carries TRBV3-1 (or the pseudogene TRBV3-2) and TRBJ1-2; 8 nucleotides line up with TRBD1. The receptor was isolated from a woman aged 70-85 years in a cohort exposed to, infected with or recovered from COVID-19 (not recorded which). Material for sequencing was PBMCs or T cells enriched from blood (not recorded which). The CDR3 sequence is CASSHLTGADGYTF. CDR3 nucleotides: TGTGCCAGCAGCCACTTGACAGGGGCAGATGGCTACACCTTC.